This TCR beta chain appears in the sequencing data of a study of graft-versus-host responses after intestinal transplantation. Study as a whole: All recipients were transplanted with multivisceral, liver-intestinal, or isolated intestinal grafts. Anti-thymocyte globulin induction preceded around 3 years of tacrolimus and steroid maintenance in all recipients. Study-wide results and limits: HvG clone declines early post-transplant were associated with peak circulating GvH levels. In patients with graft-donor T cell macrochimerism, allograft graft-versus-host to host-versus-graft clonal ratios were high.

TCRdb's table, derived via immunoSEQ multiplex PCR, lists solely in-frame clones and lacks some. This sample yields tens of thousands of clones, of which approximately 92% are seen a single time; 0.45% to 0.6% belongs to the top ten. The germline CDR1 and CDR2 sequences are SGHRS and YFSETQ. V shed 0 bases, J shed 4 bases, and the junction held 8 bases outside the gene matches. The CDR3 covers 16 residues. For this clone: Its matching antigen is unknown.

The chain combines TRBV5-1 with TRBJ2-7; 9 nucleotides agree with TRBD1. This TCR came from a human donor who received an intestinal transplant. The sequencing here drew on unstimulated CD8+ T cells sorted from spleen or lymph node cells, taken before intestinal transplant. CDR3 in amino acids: CASSLGMGQGVYEQYF. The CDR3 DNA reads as TGCGCCAGCAGCTTGGGGATGGGACAGGGTGTTTACGAGCAGTACTTC.